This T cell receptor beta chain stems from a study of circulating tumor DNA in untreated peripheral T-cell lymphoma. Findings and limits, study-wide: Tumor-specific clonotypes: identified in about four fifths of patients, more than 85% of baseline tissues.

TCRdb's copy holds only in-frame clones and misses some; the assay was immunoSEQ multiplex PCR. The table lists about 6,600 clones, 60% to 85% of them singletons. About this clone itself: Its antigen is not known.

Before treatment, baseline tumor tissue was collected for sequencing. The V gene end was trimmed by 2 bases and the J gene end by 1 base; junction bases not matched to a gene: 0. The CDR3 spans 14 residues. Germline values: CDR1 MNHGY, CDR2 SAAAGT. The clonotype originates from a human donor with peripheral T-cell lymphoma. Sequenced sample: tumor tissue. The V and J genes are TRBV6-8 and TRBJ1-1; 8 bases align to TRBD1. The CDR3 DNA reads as TGTGCCAGCAGTTACCAGGGGGCGAACACTGAAGCTTTCTTT. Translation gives CASSYQGANTEAFF.